The entry below describes one TCR beta chain. These data come from a study of blood T cell repertoires in COVID-19. Study information: Some COVID-19 samples were acute and others convalescent; all came from the United States, Italy and Spain.

With V trimmed by 4 bases and J by 5 bases, 9 bases remained unmatched. The CDR3 sequence is 15 residues long. In germline, CDR1 is SGHRS, CDR2 YFSETQ. Original analysis: Estimation of nucleated cell counts relied on the amplification of reference gene primers. Measured with immunoSEQ multiplex PCR; TCRdb has only the in-frame clones, and not every one. For V, J and clone size, that table is used; D and trimming come from the DNA. This sample carries 63,000 or so clones, approximately 86% of them seen once, and the ten largest clones take about 16%. What was sequenced was peripheral blood. The source of this sequence is a man older than 75 with active COVID-19. V and J are TRBV5-1 and TRBJ2-3; 8 nucleotides align to TRBD1. The CDR3 sequence: CASSGGQGAQDTQYF. CDR3 DNA: TGCGCCAGCAGCGGTGGGCAGGGGGCGCAAGATACGCAGTATTTT.